The T cell receptor (beta chain) described here comes from a study of cytomegalovirus exposure and HLA in healthy donors. The CDR3 contains 15 residues. Losses at the gene ends were 7 bases for V and 10 bases for J; bases not matched to a gene: 12. The germline V gene has CDR1 MNHNS and CDR2 SASEGT. Findings and caveats of the study: Cytomegalovirus status was reportedly diagnosed by the classifier with high specificity and sensitivity. HLA restriction was apparent for most CMV-associated TCR beta chains in a later analysis.

PCR was performed using 60 Vbeta and 13 Jbeta primers. TCRdb's table, derived via immunoSEQ multiplex PCR, lists solely in-frame clones and lacks some. Counted here are about 150,000 clones, about 70% occurring once; the ten biggest clones make up less than 5%. Comments on this clone: No antigen is known for it.

Material for sequencing was PBMCs. V is TRBV6-1 and J is TRBJ2-3; 12 bases align to TRBD1. This receptor was identified in a man aged 55 to 70 in good health and CMV-seronegative. The CDR3 nucleotides are TGTGCCAGCACTATAAACCGGGACAGGGGGCAGGCGCAGTATTTT. Translation gives CASTINRDRGQAQYF.